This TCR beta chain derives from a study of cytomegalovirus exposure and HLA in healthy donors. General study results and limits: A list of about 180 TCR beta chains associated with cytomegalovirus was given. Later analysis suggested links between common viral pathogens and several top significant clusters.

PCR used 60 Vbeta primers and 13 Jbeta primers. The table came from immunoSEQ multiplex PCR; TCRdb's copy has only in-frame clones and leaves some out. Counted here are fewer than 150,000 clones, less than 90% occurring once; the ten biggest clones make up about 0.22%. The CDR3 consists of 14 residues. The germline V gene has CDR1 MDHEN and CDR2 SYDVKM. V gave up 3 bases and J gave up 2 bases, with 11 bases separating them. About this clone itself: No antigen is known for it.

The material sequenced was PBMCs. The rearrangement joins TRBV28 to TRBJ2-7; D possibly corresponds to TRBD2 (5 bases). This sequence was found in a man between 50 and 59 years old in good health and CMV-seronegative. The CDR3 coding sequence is TGTGCCAGCAGTTTTCGGGGAGCCGCCTACGAGCAGTACTTC. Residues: CASSFRGAAYEQYF.